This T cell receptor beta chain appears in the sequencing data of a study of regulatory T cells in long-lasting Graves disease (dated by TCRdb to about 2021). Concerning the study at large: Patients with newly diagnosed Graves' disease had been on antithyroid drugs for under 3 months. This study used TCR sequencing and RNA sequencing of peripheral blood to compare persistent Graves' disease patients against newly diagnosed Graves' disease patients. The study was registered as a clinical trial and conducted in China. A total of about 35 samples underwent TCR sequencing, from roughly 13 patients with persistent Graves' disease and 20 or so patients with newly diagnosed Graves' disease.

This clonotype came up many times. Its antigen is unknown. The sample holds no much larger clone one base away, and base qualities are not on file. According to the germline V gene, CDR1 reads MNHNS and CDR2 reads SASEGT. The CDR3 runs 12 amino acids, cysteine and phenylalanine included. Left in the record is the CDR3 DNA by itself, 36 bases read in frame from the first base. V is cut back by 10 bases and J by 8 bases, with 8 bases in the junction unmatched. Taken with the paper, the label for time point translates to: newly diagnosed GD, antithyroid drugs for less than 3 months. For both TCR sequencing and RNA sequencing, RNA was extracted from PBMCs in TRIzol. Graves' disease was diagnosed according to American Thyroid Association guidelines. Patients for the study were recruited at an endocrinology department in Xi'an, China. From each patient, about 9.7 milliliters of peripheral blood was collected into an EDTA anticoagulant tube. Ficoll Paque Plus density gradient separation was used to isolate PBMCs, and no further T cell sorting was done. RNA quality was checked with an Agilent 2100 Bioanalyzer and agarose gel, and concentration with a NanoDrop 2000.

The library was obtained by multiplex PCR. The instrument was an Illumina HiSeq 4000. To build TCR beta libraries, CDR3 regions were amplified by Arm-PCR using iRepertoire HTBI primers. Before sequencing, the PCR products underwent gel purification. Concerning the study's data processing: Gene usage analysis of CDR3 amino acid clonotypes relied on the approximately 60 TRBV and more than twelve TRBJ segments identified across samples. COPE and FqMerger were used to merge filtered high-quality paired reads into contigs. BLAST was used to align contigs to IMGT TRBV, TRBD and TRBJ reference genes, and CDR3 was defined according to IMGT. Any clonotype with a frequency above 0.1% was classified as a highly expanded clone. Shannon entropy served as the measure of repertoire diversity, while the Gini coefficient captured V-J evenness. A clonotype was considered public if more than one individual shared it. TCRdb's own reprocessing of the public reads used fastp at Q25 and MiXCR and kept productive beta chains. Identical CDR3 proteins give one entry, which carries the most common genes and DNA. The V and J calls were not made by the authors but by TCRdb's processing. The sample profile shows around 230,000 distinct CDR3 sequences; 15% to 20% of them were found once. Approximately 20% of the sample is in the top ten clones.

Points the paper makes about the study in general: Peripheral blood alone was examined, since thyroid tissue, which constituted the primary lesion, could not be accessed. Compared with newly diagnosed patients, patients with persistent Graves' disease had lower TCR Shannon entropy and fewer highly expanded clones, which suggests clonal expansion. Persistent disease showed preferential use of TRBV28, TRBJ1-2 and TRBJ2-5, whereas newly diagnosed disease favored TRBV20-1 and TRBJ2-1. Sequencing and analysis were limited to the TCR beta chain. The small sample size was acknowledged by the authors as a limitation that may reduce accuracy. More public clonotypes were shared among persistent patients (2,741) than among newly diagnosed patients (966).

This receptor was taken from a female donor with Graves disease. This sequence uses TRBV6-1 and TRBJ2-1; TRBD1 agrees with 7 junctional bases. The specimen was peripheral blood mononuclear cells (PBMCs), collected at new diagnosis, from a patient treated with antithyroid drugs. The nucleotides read TGTGCCACCTACCAGGGGGTGTATGAGCAGTTCTTC. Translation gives CATYQGVYEQFF.